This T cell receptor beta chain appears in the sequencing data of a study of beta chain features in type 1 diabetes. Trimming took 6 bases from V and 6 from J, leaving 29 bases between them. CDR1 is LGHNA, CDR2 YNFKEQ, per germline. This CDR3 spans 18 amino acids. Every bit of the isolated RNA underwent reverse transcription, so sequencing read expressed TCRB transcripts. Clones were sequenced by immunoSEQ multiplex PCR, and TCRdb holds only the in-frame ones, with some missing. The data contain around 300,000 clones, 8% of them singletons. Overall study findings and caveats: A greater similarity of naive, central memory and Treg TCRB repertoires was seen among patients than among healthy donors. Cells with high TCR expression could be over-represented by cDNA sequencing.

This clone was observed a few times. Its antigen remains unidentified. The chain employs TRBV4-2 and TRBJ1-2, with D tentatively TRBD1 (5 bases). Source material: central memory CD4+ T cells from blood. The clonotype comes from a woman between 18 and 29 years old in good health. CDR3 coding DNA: TGTGCCAGCAGAGCCCTACTAAAGGGACGACGGCTGGGTGATGGCTACACCTTC. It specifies CASRALLKGRRLGDGYTF.